The entry below gives a single TCR beta chain sequence along with its context. Its antigen is not identified. This entry belongs to a study of vaccination and CD4 T cells after COVID-19. The Oncomine TCR Beta short-read assay was applied to DNA of cultured CD4+ T cells. TCRdb used MiXCR to reprocess the PCR reads, holding one entry per CDR3 protein. The sample includes tens of thousands of distinct CDR3 sequences, around 45% seen only once; the top ten take under 20%. The V gene's germline CDR1 is SGHTA and CDR2 FQGNSA. After removal of 1 base from V and 9 bases from J, the junction contained 6 bases not matched to a gene. There are 16 residues in the CDR3. Treatment of the sample: approximately nine-day PBMC culture with coronavirus spike peptide pools or control peptides (ViraFEST assay).

The V call is TRBV7-2, the J call TRBJ2-1, with 13 bases matching TRBD2. The source is a human donor who received a COVID-19 vaccine. The specimen comprised CD4+ T cells from blood, cultured in vitro, sampled before SARS-CoV-2 vaccination. The CDR3 DNA reads TGTGCCAGCAGCTTAGTACGGACTAGCGGGGGTTTTGAGCAGTTCTTC. Translated: CASSLVRTSGGFEQFF.